These 5 T cell receptor beta chains originate from one sample sequenced in a study of shared clonotypes between healthy human individuals. Here immunoSEQ multiplex PCR was the method, and the copy in TCRdb shows in-frame clones only, minus some. The sample shows more than 900,000 clones, 75% to 85% of them seen only once. The specimen was memory CD4+ T cells from PBMCs. Specified subset: CD45RA-negative fraction. These receptors came from a man aged 18 to 35 in good health. Some clones in this sample may be carry-over from other donors' samples.

The J gene is TRBJ2-2, the V gene TRBV28; D unresolved. The CDR3 runs to 13 residues. The V gene's germline CDR1 is MDHEN and CDR2 SYDVKM. Trimming took 4 bases from V and 5 from J, leaving 8 bases between them. The CDR3 DNA sequence: TGTGCCAGCAGTTCGTATAGAACCGGGGAGCTGTTTTTT. As protein: CASSSYRTGELFF.

This clone was detected many times. The chain uses TRBV19 and TRBJ2-7; 9 nucleotides align to TRBD1. CDR3 length: 15 residues. Germline V gene lookup returns CDR1 LNHDA and CDR2 SQIVND (reference sequence). V was pared by 4 bases and J by 4 bases, with 8 bases of the junction left unmatched. The CDR3 nucleotides read TGTGCCAGTAGTACCGGGACAGGGAGGAGGTACGAGCAGTACTTC. Translating it yields CASSTGTGRRYEQYF.

The chain joins TRBV27 to TRBJ1-2; 9 nucleotides match TRBD1. This CDR3 is 15 amino acids long. Trimming at V came to 3 bases and at J to 7 bases, leaving 9 bases not matched to a gene. Germline values: CDR1 MNHEY, CDR2 SMNVEV (reference sequence). The CDR3 loop is CASSFAGQGVSGYTF. DNA for the CDR3: TGTGCCAGCAGTTTCGCGGGACAGGGAGTATCTGGCTACACCTTC.

In this sample, this clone turned up a few times. A much larger clone sits a single nucleotide away, making a read error possible. Additional DNA sequences in this sample encode the identical CDR3. CDR3 nucleotide sequence: TGTGCCAGCAGACAACAGGGGAACACTGAAGCTTTCTTT. The encoded protein is CASRQQGNTEAFF. This rearrangement joins TRBV28 to TRBJ1-1; a weak D match, TRBD1 (6 bases). CDR1 is MDHEN and CDR2 is SYDVKM in the germline V gene. Trimming took 6 bases from V and 1 from J, leaving 9 bases between them. The CDR3 is made up of 13 amino acids.

The chain combines TRBV2 with TRBJ2-2, with D possibly matching TRBD2 (5 bases). The CDR3 is made up of 15 amino acids. Germline lookup yields CDR1 SNHLY and CDR2 FYNNEI. Deletions cut 7 bases from V and 6 bases from J, with 18 bases between. CDR3: CASTEDRLAAGELFF. DNA of the CDR3: TGTGCCAGCACGGAGGACCGGTTGGCGGCCGGGGAGCTGTTTTTT.